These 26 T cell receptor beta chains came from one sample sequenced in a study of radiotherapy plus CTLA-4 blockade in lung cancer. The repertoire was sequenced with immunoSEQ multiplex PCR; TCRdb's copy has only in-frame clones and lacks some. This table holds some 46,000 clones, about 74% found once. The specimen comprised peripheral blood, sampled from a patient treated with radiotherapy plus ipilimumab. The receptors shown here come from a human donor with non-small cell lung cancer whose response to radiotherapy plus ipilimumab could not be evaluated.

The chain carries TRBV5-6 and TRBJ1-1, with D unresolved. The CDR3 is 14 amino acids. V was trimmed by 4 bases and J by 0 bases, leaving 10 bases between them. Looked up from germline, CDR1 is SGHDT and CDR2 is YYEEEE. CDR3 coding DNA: TGTGCCAGCAGCCTGAGAGGCCTGAACACTGAAGCTTTCTTT. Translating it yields CASSLRGLNTEAFF.

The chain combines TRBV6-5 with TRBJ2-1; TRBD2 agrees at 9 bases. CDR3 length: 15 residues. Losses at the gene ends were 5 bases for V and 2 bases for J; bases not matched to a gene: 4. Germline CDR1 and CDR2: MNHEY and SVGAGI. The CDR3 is CASSPSGATYNEQFF. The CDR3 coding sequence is TGTGCCAGCAGTCCTAGCGGGGCCACCTACAATGAGCAGTTCTTC.

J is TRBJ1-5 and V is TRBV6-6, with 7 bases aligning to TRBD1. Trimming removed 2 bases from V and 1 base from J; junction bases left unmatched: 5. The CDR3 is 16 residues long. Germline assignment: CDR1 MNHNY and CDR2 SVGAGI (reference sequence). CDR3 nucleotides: TGTGCCAGCAGTTACCCGACAGGGTTAAGCAATCAGCCCCAGCATTTT. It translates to CASSYPTGLSNQPQHF.

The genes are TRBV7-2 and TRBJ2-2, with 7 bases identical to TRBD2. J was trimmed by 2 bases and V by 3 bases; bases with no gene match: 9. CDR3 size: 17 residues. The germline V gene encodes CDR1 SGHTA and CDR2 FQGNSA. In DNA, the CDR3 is TGTGCCAGCAGCTTCTCCGGGCTAGCGGATAACACCGGGGAGCTGTTTTTT. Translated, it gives CASSFSGLADNTGELFF.

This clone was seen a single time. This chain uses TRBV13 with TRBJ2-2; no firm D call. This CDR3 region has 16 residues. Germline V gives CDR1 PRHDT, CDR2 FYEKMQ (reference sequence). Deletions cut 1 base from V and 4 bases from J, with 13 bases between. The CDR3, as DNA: TGTGCCAGCAGCTTAGTTGCGGAAGTTATCACCGGGGAGCTGTTTTTT. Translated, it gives CASSLVAEVITGELFF.

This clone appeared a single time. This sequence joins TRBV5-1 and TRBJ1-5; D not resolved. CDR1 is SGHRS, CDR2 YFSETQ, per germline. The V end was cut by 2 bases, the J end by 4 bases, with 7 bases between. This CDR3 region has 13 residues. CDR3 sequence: CASSFSGNQPQHF. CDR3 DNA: TGCGCCAGCAGCTTCTCAGGAAATCAGCCCCAGCATTTT.

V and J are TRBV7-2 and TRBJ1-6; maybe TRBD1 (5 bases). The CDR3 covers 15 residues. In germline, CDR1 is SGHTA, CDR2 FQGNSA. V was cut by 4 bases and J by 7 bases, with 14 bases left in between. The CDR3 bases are TGTGCCAGCAGCTCCCCGGGGGGTCGGAATTCACCCCTCCACTTT. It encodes CASSSPGGRNSPLHF.

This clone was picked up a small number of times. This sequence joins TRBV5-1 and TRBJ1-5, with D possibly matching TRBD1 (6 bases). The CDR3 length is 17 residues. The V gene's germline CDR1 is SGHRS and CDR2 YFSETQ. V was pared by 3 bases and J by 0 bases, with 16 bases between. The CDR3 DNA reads TGCGCCAGCAGCTCATATGTACAGGGTAATAGCAATCAGCCCCAGCATTTT. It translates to CASSSYVQGNSNQPQHF.

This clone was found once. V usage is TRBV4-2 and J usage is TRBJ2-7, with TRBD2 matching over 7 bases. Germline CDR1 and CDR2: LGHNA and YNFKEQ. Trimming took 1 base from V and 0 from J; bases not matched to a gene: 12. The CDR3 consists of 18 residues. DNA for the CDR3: TGTGCCAGCAGCCAAGTAGCCACCGCGGGGGATTTCTCCTACGAGCAGTACTTC. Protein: CASSQVATAGDFSYEQYF.

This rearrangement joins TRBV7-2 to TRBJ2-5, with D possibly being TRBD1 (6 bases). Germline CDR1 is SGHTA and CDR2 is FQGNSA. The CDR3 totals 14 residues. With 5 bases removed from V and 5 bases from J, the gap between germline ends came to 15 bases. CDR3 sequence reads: CASSIQGTDETQYF. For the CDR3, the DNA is TGTGCCAGCAGCATACAGGGTACTGATGAGACCCAGTACTTC.

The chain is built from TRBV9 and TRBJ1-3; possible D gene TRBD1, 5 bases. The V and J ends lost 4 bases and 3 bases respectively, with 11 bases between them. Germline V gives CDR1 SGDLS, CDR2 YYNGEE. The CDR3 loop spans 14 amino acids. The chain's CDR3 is CASSLRGDGNTIYF. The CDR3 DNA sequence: TGTGCCAGCAGCTTAAGGGGTGATGGAAACACCATATATTTT.

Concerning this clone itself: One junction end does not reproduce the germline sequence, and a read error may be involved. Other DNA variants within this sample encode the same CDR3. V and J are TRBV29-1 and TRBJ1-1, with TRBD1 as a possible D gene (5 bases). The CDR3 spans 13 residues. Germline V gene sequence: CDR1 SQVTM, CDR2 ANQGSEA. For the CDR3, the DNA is TGCAGCGTTAGAGCAGGGCTGAACACCGAAGCTTTCTTT. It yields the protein CSVRAGLNTEAFF.

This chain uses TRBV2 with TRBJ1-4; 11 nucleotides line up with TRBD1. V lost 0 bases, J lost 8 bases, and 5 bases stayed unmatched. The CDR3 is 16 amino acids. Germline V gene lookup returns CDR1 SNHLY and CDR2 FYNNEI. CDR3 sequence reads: CASSEALGTGGEKLFF. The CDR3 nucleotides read TGTGCCAGCAGTGAAGCGCTCGGGACAGGGGGAGAAAAACTGTTTTTT.

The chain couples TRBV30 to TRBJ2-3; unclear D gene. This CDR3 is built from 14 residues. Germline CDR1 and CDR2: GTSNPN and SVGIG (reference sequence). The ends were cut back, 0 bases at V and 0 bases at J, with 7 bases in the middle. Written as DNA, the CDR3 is TGTGCCTGGAGTGTACAGTCTAGCACAGATACGCAGTATTTT. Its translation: CAWSVQSSTDTQYF.

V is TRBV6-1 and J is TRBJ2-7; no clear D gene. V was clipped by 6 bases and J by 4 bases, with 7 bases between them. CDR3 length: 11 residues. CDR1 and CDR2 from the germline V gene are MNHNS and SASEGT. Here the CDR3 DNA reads TGTGCCAGCAGGTACATATACGAGCAGTACTTC. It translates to CASRYIYEQYF.

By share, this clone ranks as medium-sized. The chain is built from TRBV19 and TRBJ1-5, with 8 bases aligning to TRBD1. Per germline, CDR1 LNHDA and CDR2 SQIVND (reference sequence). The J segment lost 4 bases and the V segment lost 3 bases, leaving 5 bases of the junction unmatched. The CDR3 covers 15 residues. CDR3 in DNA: TGTGCCAGTAGTATGTATCAGGGGGCAAATCAGCCCCAGCATTTT. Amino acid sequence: CASSMYQGANQPQHF.

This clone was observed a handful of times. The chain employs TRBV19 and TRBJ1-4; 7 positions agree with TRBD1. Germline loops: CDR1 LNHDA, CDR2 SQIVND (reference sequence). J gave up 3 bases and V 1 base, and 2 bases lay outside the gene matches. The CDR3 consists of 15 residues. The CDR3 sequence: CASSIAGTANEKLFF. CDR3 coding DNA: TGTGCCAGTAGTATAGCGGGGACAGCTAATGAAAAACTGTTTTTT.

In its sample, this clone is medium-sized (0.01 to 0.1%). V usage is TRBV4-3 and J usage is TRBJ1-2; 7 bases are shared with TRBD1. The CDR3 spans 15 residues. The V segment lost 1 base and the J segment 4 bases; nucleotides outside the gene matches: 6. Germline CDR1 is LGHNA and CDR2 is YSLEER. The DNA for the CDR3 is TGCGCCAGCAGCCAAGTGGTGGGACAGACCTATGGCTACACCTTC. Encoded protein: CASSQVVGQTYGYTF.

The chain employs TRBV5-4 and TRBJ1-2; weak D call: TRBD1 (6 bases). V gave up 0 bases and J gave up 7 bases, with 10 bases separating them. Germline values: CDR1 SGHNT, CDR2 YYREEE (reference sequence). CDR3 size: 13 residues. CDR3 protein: CASSLDGGAGYTF. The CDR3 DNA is TGTGCCAGCAGCTTGGATGGGGGGGCTGGCTACACCTTC.

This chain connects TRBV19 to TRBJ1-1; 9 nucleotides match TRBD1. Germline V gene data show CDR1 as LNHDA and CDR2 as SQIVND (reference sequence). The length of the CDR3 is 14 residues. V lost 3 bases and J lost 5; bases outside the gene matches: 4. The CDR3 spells CASSIQTGGTEAFF. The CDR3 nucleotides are TGTGCCAGTAGTATCCAGACAGGGGGGACTGAAGCTTTCTTT.

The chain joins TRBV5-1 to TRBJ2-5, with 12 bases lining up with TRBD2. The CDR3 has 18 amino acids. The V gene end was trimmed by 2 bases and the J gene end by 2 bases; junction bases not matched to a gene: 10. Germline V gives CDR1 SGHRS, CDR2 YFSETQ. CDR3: CASSFRTGTSGSQETQYF. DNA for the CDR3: TGCGCCAGCAGCTTTCGTACCGGGACTAGCGGGTCTCAAGAGACCCAGTACTTC.

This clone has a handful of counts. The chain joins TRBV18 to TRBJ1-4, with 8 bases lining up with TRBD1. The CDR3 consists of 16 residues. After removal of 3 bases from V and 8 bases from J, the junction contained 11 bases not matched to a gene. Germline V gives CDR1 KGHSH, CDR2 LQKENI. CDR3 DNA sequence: TGTGCCAGCTCACCCCCACAGACAGGGGTCAAAGAAAAACTGTTTTTT. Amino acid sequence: CASSPPQTGVKEKLFF.

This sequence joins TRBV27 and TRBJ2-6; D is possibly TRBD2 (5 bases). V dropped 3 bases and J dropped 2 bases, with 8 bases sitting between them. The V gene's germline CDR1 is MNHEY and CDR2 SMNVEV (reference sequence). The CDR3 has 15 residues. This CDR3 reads CASSLRETGANVLTF. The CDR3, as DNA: TGTGCCAGCAGTTTGAGGGAAACTGGGGCCAACGTCCTGACTTTC.

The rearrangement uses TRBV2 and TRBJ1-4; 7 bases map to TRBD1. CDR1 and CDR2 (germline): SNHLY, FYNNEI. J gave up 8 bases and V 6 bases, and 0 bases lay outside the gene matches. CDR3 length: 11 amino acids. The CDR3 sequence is CASRQGEKLFF. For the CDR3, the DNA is TGTGCCAGCAGACAGGGGGAAAAACTGTTTTTT.

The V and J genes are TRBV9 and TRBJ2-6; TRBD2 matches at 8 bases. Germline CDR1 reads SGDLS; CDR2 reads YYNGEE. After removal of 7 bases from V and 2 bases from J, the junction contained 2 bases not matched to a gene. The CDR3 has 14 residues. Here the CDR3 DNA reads TGTGCCAGCCAGCGGGGGACTGGGGCCAACGTCCTGACTTTC. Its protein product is CASQRGTGANVLTF.

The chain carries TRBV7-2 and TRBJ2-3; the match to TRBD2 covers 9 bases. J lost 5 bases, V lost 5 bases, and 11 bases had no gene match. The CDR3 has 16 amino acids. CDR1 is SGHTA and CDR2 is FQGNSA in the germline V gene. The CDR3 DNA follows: TGTGCCAGCAGCCCCGGGATAGCGGGAGCCAGAGATACGCAGTATTTT. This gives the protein CASSPGIAGARDTQYF.